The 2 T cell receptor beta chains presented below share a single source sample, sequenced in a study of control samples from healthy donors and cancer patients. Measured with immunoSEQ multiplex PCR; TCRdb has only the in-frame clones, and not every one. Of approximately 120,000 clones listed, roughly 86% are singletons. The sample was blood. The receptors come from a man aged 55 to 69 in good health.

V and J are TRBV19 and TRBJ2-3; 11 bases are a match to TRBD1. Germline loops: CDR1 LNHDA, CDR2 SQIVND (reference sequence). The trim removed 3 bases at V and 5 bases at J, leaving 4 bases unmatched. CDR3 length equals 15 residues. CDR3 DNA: TGTGCCAGTAGTATCGGACAGGGGGCGGGAGATACGCAGTATTTT. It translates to CASSIGQGAGDTQYF. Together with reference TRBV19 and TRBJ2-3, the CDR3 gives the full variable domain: DGGITQSPKYLFRKEGQNVTLSCEQNLNHDAMYWYRQDPGQGLRLIYYSQIVNDFQKGDIAEGYSVSREKKESFPLTVTSAQKNPTAFYLCASSIGQGAGDTQYFGPGTRLTVL.

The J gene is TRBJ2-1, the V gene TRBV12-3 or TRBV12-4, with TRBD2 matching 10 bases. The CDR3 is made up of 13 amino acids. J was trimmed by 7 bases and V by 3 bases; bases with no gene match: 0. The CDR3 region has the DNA TGTGCCAGCAGTTTTAGCGGGGGGAATGAGCAGTTCTTC. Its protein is CASSFSGGNEQFF.